This TCR beta chain stems from a study of beta chain features in type 1 diabetes. Study-wide results and limits: TCRB CDR3 length was moderately but significantly reduced in all four CD4+ subsets of Type 1 diabetes patients.

Trimming removed 5 bases from V and 0 bases from J; junction bases left unmatched: 7. CDR3 length: 15 residues. CDR1 SGHNT and CDR2 YYREEE come from the germline V gene (reference sequence). Using CD45RO/CCR7/CD25/CD127/CD95/CD27, CD4+ naive, central memory, regulatory and stem cell-like memory cells were sorted. This clone was observed a handful of times. The antigen is not known. Sequenced material consisted of expressed TCRB transcripts (all of the isolated RNA was reverse transcribed). Repertoires were generated with immunoSEQ multiplex PCR, while TCRdb's copy carries only in-frame clones and drops some. This sample has some 660,000 clones, with more than 13% found just once.

This TCR was sampled from a young man with type 1 diabetes. Sequencing was performed on naive CD4+ T cells from blood. This sequence joins TRBV5-4 and TRBJ1-2, with TRBD1 identical over 7 bases. The CDR3 sequence: CASRWGQNTNYGYTF. In nucleotides, the CDR3 is TGTGCCAGCAGGTGGGGACAGAATACTAACTATGGCTACACCTTC.